This T cell receptor (beta chain) was documented in a study of T cell responses to AZD1222 COVID-19 vaccine. Study-level points and caveats: Clonal diversity was possibly underestimated, and white British individuals and females predominated among donors. Only after the peak T cell response were repertoires sampled. Only a handful of AZD1222 recipients tested seropositive at baseline.

CDR3 length equals 15 residues. V was cut by 5 bases and J by 0 bases, with 10 bases left in between. The V gene's germline CDR1 is SGHVS and CDR2 FNYEAQ. Repertoires were generated with immunoSEQ multiplex PCR, while TCRdb's copy carries only in-frame clones and drops some. Among some 150,000 clones listed, roughly 90% were seen once. Of note for this clone: Antigen: not known.

Second doses at about 4 or about 12 weeks were pooled. This specimen consisted of peripheral blood, obtained 28 days after the second AZD1222 dose. The source of this sequence is an adult who received the AZD1222 COVID-19 vaccine. The chain is built from TRBV7-6 and TRBJ1-4; D remains ambiguous. The CDR3 nucleotides read TGTGCCAGCAGCGCGCGGCCAGCAACTAATGAAAAACTGTTTTTT. As protein: CASSARPATNEKLFF. Drawing the rest from reference TRBV7-6 and TRBJ1-4, the complete variable domain is GAGVSQSPRYKVTKRGQDVALRCDPISGHVSLYWYRQALGQGPEFLTYFNYEAQQDKSGLPNDRFSAERPEGSISTLTIQRTEQRDSAMYRCASSARPATNEKLFFGSGTQLSVL.